The present T cell receptor beta chain was sequenced within a study of response to subunit inactivated influenza vaccine (dated by TCRdb to 2016 to 2019). Study-level background: Deep quantitative profiling of the T cell receptor repertoire was used in the study to follow responses to a trivalent subunit inactivated influenza vaccine.

V ends up 5 bases short and J 8 bases short, with an unmatched junction base count of 12. Based on the germline V gene, the CDR1 and CDR2 sequences are SGHDT and YYEEEE. From the cysteine up to the phenylalanine, the CDR3 has a length of 15 residues. The DNA shown is the 45-base CDR3, in frame from base 1. What the authors observed across the whole study: It was suggested by the authors that each seasonal influenza vaccination may recruit only a limited number of new T cells.

The receptor library was made with RT-PCR. TCRdb records Illumina HiSeq 2500 as the sequencer. TCRdb itself trimmed the public reads at Q25 with fastp, ran MiXCR and retained productive beta chains. Each CDR3 protein appears once, grouped with its most common genes and DNA. This sample comprises about 570,000 distinct CDR3 sequences, around 11% of them detected only once. The top ten hold roughly 9.6% of the sample. This clonotype appeared a few times. The clone's antigen remains unknown. No base quality values were provided; no much bigger clone lies one nucleotide off. These data are also associated with another study on T cells expressing NK-cell markers. That second report states: TCR beta cDNA libraries were prepared using 5'RACE template switching, which introduced a universal primer site and unique molecular identifiers. Eight or nine donors provided sorted CD3+CD56+NKG2C+, CD3+CD56+NKG2C- and CD3+CD56-NKG2C+ T-cell subsets, whose TCR beta-chain repertoires were profiled. Of the eight sequenced donors, seven were found to be HCMV-seropositive and one was found to be HCMV-seronegative. To restrict sorting to alphabetaTCR-expressing T cells, an anti-gammadeltaTCR antibody was added in several experiments. In a handful of donors, the dominant CD3+CD56+NKG2C+ clonotypes were among the top 10 CD8+ clonotypes and accounted for about 1.0-7.5% of CD8+ T cells. Those dominant clonotypes were again the most abundant among CD3+CD56-NKG2C+ cells in several donors, at roughly 25-65%. Whether the expanded NKG2C-expressing T cell clones were specific for HCMV antigens was left unclear. The eight sequenced donors were randomly selected healthy volunteers, three men and five women. A commercial ELISA kit detecting HCMV-specific IgG in serum was used to determine HCMV serostatus. Peripheral blood mononuclear cells were isolated from blood by Ficoll density gradient centrifugation. For about 6 donors, bulk peripheral blood T-cell repertoires were additionally sequenced from unsorted PBMC. cDNA synthesis was primed from the TCR beta constant segment and was followed by two successive PCR amplification steps. Illumina HiSeq 2000/2500, MiSeq or NextSeq was used to sequence libraries as 2 x 150 bp reads. Reads were demultiplexed and grouped by UMI with MIGEC, and clonotypes were assembled and quantified with MiTCR. Only TCR cDNA sequences supported by at least two reads were kept to exclude erroneous sequences. The tcR package was used for downstream repertoire analysis, and clonotypes were matched between fractions using CDR3 nucleotide sequence together with V segment. VDJmatch was used to annotate antigen specificity against VDJdb, with one amino acid substitution in CDR3 allowed.

The sample was PBMCs from blood, taken on the day of vaccination. The sequence derives from a man aged 45-60 years who received an inactivated influenza vaccine. Donor details come from another sample of the same person, matched by shared clones. The V and J genes are TRBV5-6 and TRBJ2-3; 9 central nucleotides agree with TRBD2. The bases are TGTGCCAGCAGGTCCCAAAGCGGGGGGAGGGCTACGCAGTATTTT. It codes for CASRSQSGGRATQYF.